A selection of T cell receptor beta chains follows, all from one sample in a study of T-cell memory formation after mild COVID-19. TCRdb used MiXCR to reprocess the 5' RACE reads, holding one entry per CDR3 protein. The table records roughly 600,000 distinct CDR3 sequences, roughly 18% of them present only once. The specimen sequenced was PBMCs or a T cell subset sorted from them (not recorded which). These receptors all come from an adult woman who had mild COVID-19 (a few samples of this study predate the infection). Cell type and time point are not known. CDR3s include the opening cysteine and the closing phenylalanine or tryptophan. Fields, in order: D gene, V gene, clone size, J gene, CDR3 protein, CDR3 DNA. A D gene is named only where the DNA matches it firmly. Only some rows state a clone size, as once, few, many or a class for expanded clones.

D: .
V: TRBV24-1
size: .
J: TRBJ2-6
CDR3: CATSDPASPGANVLTF
DNA: TGTGCCACCAGTGACCCGGCCTCCCCTGGGGCCAACGTCCTGACTTTC

D: .
V: TRBV2
size: .
J: TRBJ1-2
CDR3: CASCDFPWSGYTF
DNA: TGTGCCAGCTGCGACTTCCCCTGGAGCGGCTACACCTTC

D: .
V: TRBV20-1
size: many
J: TRBJ2-7
CDR3: CSAGQDSYEQYF
DNA: TGCAGTGCTGGACAAGACAGCTACGAGCAGTACTTC

D: TRBD1
V: TRBV20-1
size: few
J: TRBJ1-1
CDR3: CSARGVTTGEWDTEAFF
DNA: TGCAGTGCTAGAGGGGTTACCACAGGGGAGTGGGACACTGAAGCTTTCTTT

D: .
V: TRBV15
size: .
J: TRBJ2-6
CDR3: CATSTRGANVLTF
DNA: TGTGCCACCAGCACCAGGGGGGCCAACGTCCTGACTTTC

D: .
V: TRBV2
size: few
J: TRBJ1-2
CDR3: CASSESRVRGYTF
DNA: TGTGCCAGCAGTGAATCAAGGGTTCGTGGCTACACCTTC

D: .
V: TRBV29-1
size: .
J: TRBJ2-1
CDR3: CSVEFFREFYNEQFF
DNA: TGCAGCGTTGAATTCTTCCGGGAGTTCTACAATGAGCAATTCTTC

D: .
V: TRBV3-1
size: many
J: TRBJ2-7
CDR3: CASSQVSYEQYF
DNA: TGTGCCAGCAGCCAAGTCTCGTACGAGCAGTACTTC

D: .
V: TRBV7-6
size: many
J: TRBJ2-5
CDR3: CASSLGEIETQYF
DNA: TGTGCCAGCAGCTTAGGGGAAATAGAGACCCAGTACTTC

D: TRBD1
V: TRBV6-5
size: few
J: TRBJ2-2
CDR3: CASSRQGMTTGELFF
DNA: TGTGCCAGCAGTAGACAGGGAATGACCACCGGGGAGCTGTTTTTT

D: .
V: TRBV6-5
size: few
J: TRBJ1-6
CDR3: CASMKGKTYNSPLHF
DNA: TGTGCCAGCATGAAGGGGAAAACCTATAATTCACCCCTCCACTTT

D: .
V: TRBV15
size: .
J: TRBJ1-5
CDR3: CATSRFWGLGNQPQHF
DNA: TGTGCCACCAGCAGATTCTGGGGGCTTGGCAATCAGCCCCAGCATTTT

D: .
V: TRBV14
size: .
J: TRBJ2-7
CDR3: CASSQTGLSYEQYF
DNA: TGTGCCAGCAGCCAGACAGGACTCTCCTACGAGCAGTACTTC

D: .
V: TRBV9
size: few
J: TRBJ2-4
CDR3: CASSVGDFSNIQYF
DNA: TGTGCCAGCAGCGTCGGGGACTTTAGTAACATTCAGTACTTC

D: .
V: TRBV11-2
size: few
J: TRBJ2-1
CDR3: CASSLGAGGLVSNEQFF
DNA: TGTGCCAGCAGCTTAGGGGCAGGGGGGCTAGTCAGCAATGAGCAGTTCTTC

D: .
V: TRBV18
size: .
J: TRBJ2-7
CDR3: CASSDLPYEQYF
DNA: TGTGCCAGCTCGGACCTCCCCTACGAGCAGTACTTC

D: TRBD2
V: TRBV19
size: few
J: TRBJ2-1
CDR3: CASSIGLASSSYNEQFF
DNA: TGTGCCAGTAGTATAGGACTAGCATCTAGCTCCTACAATGAGCAGTTCTTC

D: TRBD2
V: TRBV5-1
size: few
J: TRBJ2-1
CDR3: CASSLAGGRAGNEQFF
DNA: TGCGCCAGCAGCTTGGCCGGCGGGAGGGCCGGGAATGAGCAGTTCTTC

D: .
V: TRBV5-1
size: few
J: TRBJ1-1
CDR3: CASSLEGAYEAFF
DNA: TGCGCCAGCAGCTTGGAAGGGGCTTATGAAGCTTTCTTT

D: .
V: TRBV12-3/TRBV12-4
size: .
J: TRBJ1-6
CDR3: CASRRQDNSPLHF
DNA: TGTGCCAGCAGGAGACAGGATAATTCACCCCTCCACTTT

D: .
V: TRBV27
size: few
J: TRBJ2-5
CDR3: CASSFLSQGSGRQETQYF
DNA: TGTGCCAGCAGTTTCCTTAGTCAGGGGTCAGGGCGACAAGAGACCCAGTACTTC

D: TRBD1
V: TRBV11-2
size: few
J: TRBJ2-1
CDR3: CASSRILPGQGAGEQFF
DNA: TGTGCCAGCAGCCGAATCCTACCGGGACAGGGGGCTGGTGAGCAGTTCTTC

D: TRBD1
V: TRBV10-2
size: .
J: TRBJ1-1
CDR3: CASSEDRGDTEAFF
DNA: TGCGCCAGCAGTGAGGACAGGGGAGACACTGAAGCTTTCTTT

D: TRBD1
V: TRBV6-2/TRBV6-3
size: .
J: TRBJ1-4
CDR3: CASSGDRGRTATNEKLFF
DNA: TGTGCCAGCAGTGGTGACAGGGGGCGTACTGCAACTAATGAAAAACTGTTTTTT

D: .
V: TRBV10-3
size: .
J: TRBJ2-2
CDR3: CAIATGATGELFF
DNA: TGTGCCATTGCTACGGGGGCGACCGGGGAGCTGTTTTTT